What follows is one T cell receptor beta chain and its context. What it recognizes is unknown. Germline and junction disagree at one end, which may indicate a read error. Germline-derived CDR1 and CDR2 are MNHEY and SMNVEV (reference sequence). The CDR3 has 12 residues. The sample is drawn from a study of shared clonotypes between healthy human individuals. Notes on the study in general: Represented diversity (both genetic and exposure-history) was limited by the small number of donors.

Researchers ran the assay at a deep level. Produced via immunoSEQ multiplex PCR; TCRdb's table is partial and in-frame only. The sample consists of roughly 2,300,000 clones, less than 95% of them appearing once. The receptor was derived from a man between 18 and 35 years old in good health. Some clones in this sample may be carry-over from other donors' samples. The gene calls are TRBV27 and TRBJ2-3, with D hard to call. The sample was naive CD4+ T cells from PBMCs. Subset described: CD45RA+ positively selected. The CDR3 DNA reads TGTGCCAGTAGTTCCTCCCTCGGGACGCAGTATTTT. The encoded protein is CASSSSLGTQYF.